Listed below are T cell receptor beta chains from one sample, sequenced in a study of CD8 T cells in ankylosing spondylitis. MiXCR was run by TCRdb on the 5' RACE reads, yielding one entry per CDR3 protein. This table has more than 500,000 distinct CDR3 sequences, under 5.5% appearing once. Sequencing was done on a sample of blood, either unsorted or a sorted T cell fraction (not recorded which). The receptors derive from a male donor with ankylosing spondylitis. Each CDR3 is given with its conserved first and last residue. Fields, in order: clone size, V gene, J gene, D gene, CDR3 protein, CDR3 DNA. A D gene is named only where the DNA matches it firmly. Clone sizes are given selectively: once, few, many, or a class where the clone is expanded.

clone_size: many
v_call: TRBV4-1
j_call: TRBJ2-7
d_call: .
cdr3_aa: CASSQDSSSYEQYF
cdr3_nt: TGCGCCAGCAGCCAAGATAGCAGCTCCTACGAGCAGTACTTC

clone_size: .
v_call: TRBV2
j_call: TRBJ2-1
d_call: TRBD2
cdr3_aa: CASSAIGTSGAEQFF
cdr3_nt: TGTGCCAGCAGTGCCATCGGGACTAGCGGAGCAGAGCAGTTCTTC

clone_size: .
v_call: TRBV20-1
j_call: TRBJ2-3
d_call: TRBD2
cdr3_aa: CSASPHSGGRTDTQYF
cdr3_nt: TGCAGTGCTAGTCCTCATAGCGGGGGACGCACAGATACGCAGTATTTT

clone_size: many
v_call: TRBV7-9
j_call: TRBJ1-1
d_call: .
cdr3_aa: CASSGEGLNTEAFF
cdr3_nt: TGTGCCAGCAGCGGGGAGGGGTTGAACACTGAAGCTTTCTTT

clone_size: many
v_call: TRBV29-1
j_call: TRBJ2-3
d_call: .
cdr3_aa: CSVGVTGQPTDTQYF
cdr3_nt: TGCAGCGTTGGGGTCACCGGACAGCCCACAGATACGCAGTATTTT

clone_size: many
v_call: TRBV20-1
j_call: TRBJ2-7
d_call: TRBD1
cdr3_aa: CSARQGAMSNEQYF
cdr3_nt: TGCAGTGCCAGACAGGGGGCCATGAGCAACGAGCAGTACTTC

clone_size: few
v_call: TRBV27
j_call: TRBJ2-1
d_call: .
cdr3_aa: CASSFPPWGQNEQFF
cdr3_nt: TGTGCCAGCAGTTTTCCCCCCTGGGGACAAAATGAGCAGTTCTTC

clone_size: many
v_call: TRBV29-1
j_call: TRBJ2-2
d_call: .
cdr3_aa: CSVGAGTGELFF
cdr3_nt: TGCAGCGTTGGGGCGGGAACCGGGGAGCTGTTTTTT

clone_size: .
v_call: TRBV5-1
j_call: TRBJ1-1
d_call: .
cdr3_aa: CASSAIQGNTEAFF
cdr3_nt: TGCGCCAGCAGCGCCATACAGGGGAACACTGAAGCTTTCTTT

clone_size: few
v_call: TRBV3-1
j_call: TRBJ1-4
d_call: .
cdr3_aa: CASSRTGADEKLFF
cdr3_nt: TGTGCCAGCAGCCGTACTGGGGCCGATGAAAAACTGTTTTTT

clone_size: many
v_call: TRBV12-3/TRBV12-4
j_call: TRBJ2-7
d_call: .
cdr3_aa: CASSPPRGVYSYEQYF
cdr3_nt: TGTGCCAGCAGCCCCCCCCGGGGCGTATACTCCTACGAGCAGTACTTC

clone_size: few
v_call: TRBV28
j_call: TRBJ2-7
d_call: .
cdr3_aa: CASSLSGGLESKNF
cdr3_nt: TGTGCCAGCAGTTTATCCGGGGGATTGGAATCAAAGAACTTC

clone_size: .
v_call: TRBV6-5
j_call: TRBJ2-5
d_call: TRBD2
cdr3_aa: CASSSRLAGVGETQYF
cdr3_nt: TGTGCCAGCAGTTCCCGACTAGCGGGGGTGGGCGAGACCCAGTACTTC

clone_size: many
v_call: TRBV7-9
j_call: TRBJ1-2
d_call: .
cdr3_aa: CASSLMGPSGYTF
cdr3_nt: TGTGCCAGCAGCTTAATGGGACCTAGTGGCTACACCTTC

clone_size: many
v_call: TRBV20-1
j_call: TRBJ1-2
d_call: .
cdr3_aa: CSARDGQFYGYTF
cdr3_nt: TGCAGTGCTAGAGATGGGCAGTTTTATGGCTACACCTTC

clone_size: few
v_call: TRBV5-5
j_call: TRBJ2-1
d_call: TRBD2
cdr3_aa: CASSLFQREPRNEQFF
cdr3_nt: TGTGCCAGCAGCTTGTTCCAGCGGGAGCCGAGGAATGAGCAGTTCTTC

clone_size: many
v_call: TRBV5-1
j_call: TRBJ1-4
d_call: .
cdr3_aa: CASSKEDSVRGEKLFF
cdr3_nt: TGCGCCAGCAGCAAAGAAGACAGCGTGAGGGGTGAAAAACTGTTTTTT

clone_size: many
v_call: TRBV12-3/TRBV12-4
j_call: TRBJ2-7
d_call: TRBD2
cdr3_aa: CASSWTSGGRSSYEQYF
cdr3_nt: TGTGCCAGCAGTTGGACTAGCGGGGGACGAAGCTCCTACGAGCAGTACTTC

clone_size: many
v_call: TRBV7-9
j_call: TRBJ2-7
d_call: .
cdr3_aa: CASSFGVRWDSGYEQYF
cdr3_nt: TGTGCCAGCAGCTTTGGGGTCCGCTGGGATAGCGGTTACGAGCAGTACTTC

clone_size: many
v_call: TRBV5-1
j_call: TRBJ1-5
d_call: .
cdr3_aa: CASSLAGGDQPQHF
cdr3_nt: TGCGCCAGCAGCTTGGCGGGCGGAGATCAGCCCCAGCATTTT

clone_size: many
v_call: TRBV10-3
j_call: TRBJ1-5
d_call: TRBD1
cdr3_aa: CAIRDREGQPQHF
cdr3_nt: TGTGCCATCCGGGACAGGGAGGGTCAGCCCCAGCATTTT

clone_size: .
v_call: TRBV11-2
j_call: TRBJ2-5
d_call: TRBD2
cdr3_aa: CASSSPWRGGTQYF
cdr3_nt: TGTGCCAGCAGCTCCCCTTGGCGGGGGGGGACCCAGTACTTC

clone_size: many
v_call: TRBV12-3/TRBV12-4
j_call: TRBJ2-2
d_call: .
cdr3_aa: CALPGLAAGELFF
cdr3_nt: TGTGCCCTCCCGGGACTGGCGGCCGGGGAGCTGTTTTTT

clone_size: many
v_call: TRBV7-9
j_call: TRBJ2-1
d_call: TRBD2
cdr3_aa: CASSSGLAGGQFF
cdr3_nt: TGTGCCAGCAGTTCCGGACTAGCGGGAGGCCAGTTCTTC

clone_size: many
v_call: TRBV5-1
j_call: TRBJ2-7
d_call: TRBD1
cdr3_aa: CASSWGQGPLGEQYF
cdr3_nt: TGCGCCAGCAGCTGGGGACAGGGGCCCTTAGGCGAGCAGTACTTC

clone_size: many
v_call: TRBV29-1
j_call: TRBJ1-2
d_call: .
cdr3_aa: CSGLGRTNYGYTF
cdr3_nt: TGCAGCGGCCTAGGGCGTACTAACTATGGCTACACCTTC

clone_size: many
v_call: TRBV20-1
j_call: TRBJ2-1
d_call: TRBD2
cdr3_aa: CSARDPLAGPAYNEQFF
cdr3_nt: TGCAGTGCTAGAGACCCACTAGCGGGTCCAGCCTACAATGAGCAGTTCTTC

clone_size: .
v_call: TRBV10-3
j_call: TRBJ2-1
d_call: .
cdr3_aa: CAISWAGSAYNEQFF
cdr3_nt: TGTGCCATCTCCTGGGCAGGCAGTGCCTACAATGAGCAGTTCTTC

clone_size: .
v_call: TRBV3-1
j_call: TRBJ2-3
d_call: .
cdr3_aa: CASSRVRTLSTDTQYF
cdr3_nt: TGTGCCAGCAGCCGAGTAAGGACACTAAGCACAGATACGCAGTATTTT

clone_size: many
v_call: TRBV7-9
j_call: TRBJ2-5
d_call: TRBD1
cdr3_aa: CASSRGQGDPETQYF
cdr3_nt: TGTGCCAGCAGCCGGGGACAGGGGGACCCAGAGACCCAGTACTTC

clone_size: many
v_call: TRBV9
j_call: TRBJ2-7
d_call: .
cdr3_aa: CASSVGTSYEQYF
cdr3_nt: TGTGCCAGCAGCGTAGGGACCTCCTACGAGCAGTACTTC

clone_size: few
v_call: TRBV5-1
j_call: TRBJ2-7
d_call: .
cdr3_aa: CASSLGFRTSNYEQYF
cdr3_nt: TGCGCCAGCAGCTTGGGGTTCAGGACCTCCAACTACGAGCAGTACTTC

clone_size: many
v_call: TRBV5-1
j_call: TRBJ2-1
d_call: TRBD2
cdr3_aa: CASSLASSGSEQFF
cdr3_nt: TGCGCCAGCAGCTTGGCTTCTAGCGGTTCTGAGCAGTTCTTC

clone_size: many
v_call: TRBV20-1
j_call: TRBJ2-7
d_call: .
cdr3_aa: CSARWGPYEQYF
cdr3_nt: TGCAGTGCTAGGTGGGGTCCCTACGAGCAGTACTTC

clone_size: many
v_call: TRBV6-1
j_call: TRBJ2-5
d_call: .
cdr3_aa: CASSRQQETQYF
cdr3_nt: TGTGCCAGCAGTAGACAGCAAGAGACCCAGTACTTC

clone_size: few
v_call: TRBV5-4
j_call: TRBJ2-7
d_call: TRBD1
cdr3_aa: CASSSSGTGTYGQYF
cdr3_nt: TGTGCCAGCAGCTCTTCCGGGACAGGAACCTACGGGCAGTACTTC

clone_size: .
v_call: TRBV18
j_call: TRBJ2-2
d_call: .
cdr3_aa: CASSPLRPNTGELFF
cdr3_nt: TGTGCCAGCTCACCTTTGAGGCCGAACACCGGGGAGCTGTTTTTT

clone_size: many
v_call: TRBV7-9
j_call: TRBJ2-3
d_call: .
cdr3_aa: CASSLIKDTQYF
cdr3_nt: TGTGCCAGCAGCCTGATAAAGGATACGCAGTATTTT

clone_size: many
v_call: TRBV4-2
j_call: TRBJ2-2
d_call: TRBD2
cdr3_aa: CASSPELAGGAAGELFF
cdr3_nt: TGTGCCAGCAGCCCGGAACTAGCGGGAGGCGCGGCCGGGGAGCTGTTTTTT

clone_size: many
v_call: TRBV3-1
j_call: TRBJ1-2
d_call: .
cdr3_aa: CASSLVSRVDYGYTF
cdr3_nt: TGTGCCAGCAGCCTTGTGAGCCGGGTCGACTATGGCTACACCTTC

clone_size: many
v_call: TRBV5-6
j_call: TRBJ1-4
d_call: TRBD1
cdr3_aa: CASSLLQGFNEKLFF
cdr3_nt: TGTGCCAGCAGCTTGCTACAGGGGTTTAACGAAAAACTGTTTTTT

clone_size: many
v_call: TRBV28
j_call: TRBJ1-2
d_call: .
cdr3_aa: CASSLSDYGYTF
cdr3_nt: TGTGCCAGCAGTTTATCGGATTACGGCTACACCTTC

clone_size: few
v_call: TRBV7-9
j_call: TRBJ2-7
d_call: TRBD2
cdr3_aa: CASRESGESYEQYF
cdr3_nt: TGTGCCAGCAGAGAAAGCGGGGAATCCTACGAGCAGTACTTC

clone_size: many
v_call: TRBV7-2
j_call: TRBJ2-1
d_call: .
cdr3_aa: CASSLSVDSYNEQFF
cdr3_nt: TGTGCCAGCAGCTTATCAGTCGATAGCTACAATGAGCAGTTCTTC

clone_size: many
v_call: TRBV29-1
j_call: TRBJ2-2
d_call: TRBD2
cdr3_aa: CSVDGGRSTGELFF
cdr3_nt: TGCAGCGTTGATGGCGGGAGAAGTACCGGGGAGCTGTTTTTT

clone_size: many
v_call: TRBV20-1
j_call: TRBJ1-2
d_call: TRBD1
cdr3_aa: CSARAPKRTGNYGYTF
cdr3_nt: TGCAGTGCTAGAGCCCCAAAAAGGACAGGGAACTATGGCTACACCTTC

clone_size: .
v_call: TRBV18
j_call: TRBJ2-4
d_call: .
cdr3_aa: CASSPWDKDNIGFNIQYF
cdr3_nt: TGTGCCAGCTCACCCTGGGATAAAGACAACATAGGGTTCAACATTCAGTACTTC

clone_size: many
v_call: TRBV24-1
j_call: TRBJ1-5
d_call: TRBD1
cdr3_aa: CAIGQGISNQPQHF
cdr3_nt: TGTGCCATCGGACAGGGGATAAGCAATCAGCCCCAGCATTTT

clone_size: many
v_call: TRBV5-1
j_call: TRBJ2-3
d_call: .
cdr3_aa: CASSPVAGGPDTQYF
cdr3_nt: TGCGCCAGCAGCCCGGTCGCAGGGGGGCCAGATACGCAGTATTTT

clone_size: .
v_call: TRBV7-2
j_call: TRBJ2-1
d_call: .
cdr3_aa: CASTTGPGRNEQFF
cdr3_nt: TGTGCCAGCACCACGGGGCCCGGGCGGAATGAGCAGTTCTTC

clone_size: many
v_call: TRBV28
j_call: TRBJ2-1
d_call: TRBD2
cdr3_aa: CASRSVWTSAYNEQFF
cdr3_nt: TGTGCCAGCAGATCCGTTTGGACTAGCGCCTACAATGAGCAGTTCTTC

clone_size: many
v_call: TRBV11-2
j_call: TRBJ2-3
d_call: TRBD1
cdr3_aa: CASSLHLLGQGYTDTQYF
cdr3_nt: TGTGCCAGCAGCTTGCACCTCCTGGGACAGGGGTACACAGATACGCAGTATTTT

clone_size: few
v_call: TRBV5-1
j_call: TRBJ2-7
d_call: .
cdr3_aa: CASSLGWGPRRSYEQYF
cdr3_nt: TGCGCCAGCAGCTTGGGCTGGGGGCCGCGCCGCTCCTACGAGCAGTACTTC

clone_size: few
v_call: TRBV5-1
j_call: TRBJ2-3
d_call: TRBD2
cdr3_aa: CASSLELAGWVQYF
cdr3_nt: TGCGCCAGCAGCTTGGAGCTAGCGGGGTGGGTGCAGTATTTT

clone_size: many
v_call: TRBV5-5
j_call: TRBJ2-7
d_call: TRBD1
cdr3_aa: CASSFTGDSGEQYF
cdr3_nt: TGTGCCAGCAGCTTCACAGGGGATTCGGGCGAGCAGTACTTC

clone_size: many
v_call: TRBV2
j_call: TRBJ2-6
d_call: .
cdr3_aa: CASLPFSSGANVLTF
cdr3_nt: TGTGCCAGCCTACCTTTTAGCTCTGGGGCCAACGTCCTGACTTTC

clone_size: few
v_call: TRBV7-9
j_call: TRBJ2-1
d_call: .
cdr3_aa: CASSLILRDNEQFF
cdr3_nt: TGTGCCAGCAGCTTAATCCTCCGGGACAATGAGCAGTTCTTC

clone_size: many
v_call: TRBV29-1
j_call: TRBJ2-5
d_call: .
cdr3_aa: CSVESPGETQYF
cdr3_nt: TGCAGCGTTGAAAGTCCAGGAGAGACCCAGTACTTC